The T cell receptor beta chain described here comes from a study of cytomegalovirus exposure and HLA in healthy donors. The V gene lost 2 bases and the J gene lost 3 bases, with 8 bases spanning the gap. The CDR3 has 14 residues. The germline CDR1 and CDR2 sequences are KGHSH and LQKENI. Use of 60 Vbeta and 13 Jbeta primers characterized the PCR. Profiled with immunoSEQ multiplex PCR; TCRdb holds only in-frame clones, not every one. Found here are under 150,000 clones, 70% to 80% of them singletons; the top ten hold about 2.6%. This rearrangement joins TRBV18 to TRBJ1-5; no definite D call. The sequenced sample was PBMCs. The clonotype originates from a woman aged 55-70 years in good health and CMV-seropositive. CDR3 sequence (DNA): TGTGCCAGCTCACCAAAGGCGGACAATCAGCCCCAGCATTTT. Protein sequence: CASSPKADNQPQHF.